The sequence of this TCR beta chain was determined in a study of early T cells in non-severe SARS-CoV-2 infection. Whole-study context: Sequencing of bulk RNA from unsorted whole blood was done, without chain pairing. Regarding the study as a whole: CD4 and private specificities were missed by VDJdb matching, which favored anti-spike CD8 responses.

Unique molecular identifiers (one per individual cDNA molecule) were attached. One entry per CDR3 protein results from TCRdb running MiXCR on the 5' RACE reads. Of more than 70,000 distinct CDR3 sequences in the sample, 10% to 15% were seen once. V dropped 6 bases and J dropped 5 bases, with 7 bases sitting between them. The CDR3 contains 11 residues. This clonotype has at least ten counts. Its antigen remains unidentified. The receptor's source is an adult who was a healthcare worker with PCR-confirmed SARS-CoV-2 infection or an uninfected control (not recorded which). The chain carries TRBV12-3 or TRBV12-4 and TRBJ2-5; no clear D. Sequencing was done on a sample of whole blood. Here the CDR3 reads CASSRAETQYF. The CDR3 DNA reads TGTGCCAGCAGCCGGGCGGAGACCCAGTACTTC.